This T cell receptor beta chain originates from a study of metastatic and nonmetastatic thyroid tumors. On the study more broadly: The comparison covered peripheral blood and tumor or nodule tissue in malignant and benign thyroid patients. Study-level findings and limits: In blood and tumor, TCR beta diversity was reportedly significantly higher in malignant thyroid tumors than in benign nodules.

In the original analysis: Clinicopathological groups differed in CDR3, with these differences serving to build a distant-metastasis classifier for papillary thyroid cancer. TCRdb ran MiXCR on the PCR reads. These V and J calls derive from TCRdb rather than the authors' analysis. The sample gives 23,000 or so clones, 22% of which show up once; roughly 8% is in the top ten. Not a single patient had been given any form of treatment at any point before undergoing thyroid surgery. This clone has at least ten counts. What it binds is not known. The TCR sequence derives from a female donor with papillary thyroid cancer or a benign thyroid nodule (not recorded which). Some clones in this sample may be carry-over from other donors' samples. The specimen was blood.

The CDR3 DNA reads as TGTGCCAGCAGTTACGGGGGAAATCAGCCCCAGCATTTT. Translating gives CASSYGGNQPQHF. The chain couples TRBV6-5 to TRBJ1-5, with D possibly matching TRBD1 (5 bases). The CDR3 runs 13 residues. V lost 2 bases and J lost 4, with 6 bases in between. CDR1 MNHEY and CDR2 SVGAGI come from the germline V gene.